Presented here are 17 T cell receptor beta chains from one specimen sequenced in a study of cytomegalovirus exposure and HLA in healthy donors. The PCR contained 60 Vbeta and 13 Jbeta primers. Assay used: immunoSEQ multiplex PCR; TCRdb lists only in-frame clones, some missing. This sample carries about 93,000 clones, approximately 64% of them seen once, and the ten largest clones take roughly 5.5%. Sequencing was carried out using PBMCs. These receptor sequences come from a boy aged 5-17 years in good health and CMV-seropositive.

Comment on this clone: Other DNA sequences of this sample code for an identical CDR3. The J gene is TRBJ2-2, the V gene TRBV5-4, with 7 positions matching TRBD2. The V segment lost 0 bases and the J segment 5 bases; nucleotides outside the gene matches: 4. CDR1 and CDR2 from the germline V gene are SGHNT and YYREEE (reference sequence). The CDR3 loop spans 15 amino acids. This chain's CDR3 is CASSLGLARTGELFF. The DNA of the CDR3 is TGTGCCAGCAGCTTGGGACTAGCTAGGACCGGGGAGCTGTTTTTT.

Turning to this clone: In the same sample, other DNA sequences code for this CDR3. V usage is TRBV5-4 and J usage is TRBJ2-2; tentatively, D is TRBD1 (6 bases). The CDR3 has 15 residues. CDR1 and CDR2 (germline): SGHNT, YYREEE (reference sequence). Trimming cost V 4 bases and J 1 base, with 11 bases left between them. DNA for the CDR3: TGTGCCAGCAGCCCGTTGACAGGGAACACCGGGGAGCTGTTTTTT. It translates to CASSPLTGNTGELFF.

This clone showed up just once. The chain joins TRBV7-2 to TRBJ2-2; 13 positions agree with TRBD2. The trim removed 4 bases at V and 6 bases at J, leaving 14 bases unmatched. Germline CDR1 reads SGHTA; CDR2 reads FQGNSA. The CDR3 consists of 19 residues. The chain's CDR3 is CASSYSTSGGMIGSGELFF. CDR3 sequence (DNA): TGTGCCAGCAGCTACTCGACTAGCGGGGGGATGATAGGCTCCGGGGAGCTGTTTTTT.

This clone was counted only a few times. This chain joins TRBV29-1 and TRBJ2-2; 12 bases agree with TRBD1. V shed 7 bases, J shed 1 base, and the junction held 7 bases outside the gene matches. The CDR3 sequence is 16 residues long. CDR1 is SQVTM and CDR2 is ANQGSEA in the germline V gene. CDR3 residues: CSGSGTGGGNTGELFF. Here the CDR3 DNA reads TGCAGCGGATCCGGGACAGGGGGCGGGAACACCGGGGAGCTGTTTTTT.

This clone was detected only a few times. V usage is TRBV9 and J usage is TRBJ2-2; 9 bases are shared with TRBD2. Germline V gene lookup returns CDR1 SGDLS and CDR2 YYNGEE. The CDR3 loop spans 16 amino acids. The V and J ends lost 2 bases and 4 bases, in that order; junction bases with no gene match: 6. The CDR3 protein is CASSVTGTSITGELFF. The CDR3, as DNA: TGTGCCAGCAGCGTGACCGGGACTAGCATCACCGGGGAGCTGTTTTTT.

The chain recombines TRBV6-1 with TRBJ2-1; D may be TRBD1 (6 bases). CDR3 size: 14 residues. CDR1 MNHNS and CDR2 SASEGT come from the germline V gene. Trimming stripped 9 bases from V and 9 bases from J, with 21 bases between. The CDR3 region has the DNA TGTGCCAGTACGATGGCAGGGGAAAGAAGTGAGCAGTTCTTC. This encodes CASTMAGERSEQFF.

The chain links TRBV25-1 to TRBJ1-2, with D perhaps TRBD1 (5 bases). V was cut by 1 base and J by 4 bases, with 16 bases left in between. The CDR3 sequence is 16 residues long. Germline V CDR1 and CDR2: MGHDK, SYGVNS. The CDR3 protein is CASSESGDSRVYGYTF. As DNA, the CDR3 is TGTGCCAGCAGTGAATCGGGTGACAGTCGCGTCTATGGCTACACCTTC.

J is TRBJ2-5 and V is TRBV19; D not resolved. The CDR3 runs 14 residues. Trimming stripped 5 bases from V and 7 bases from J, with 17 bases between. Germline V gene data show CDR1 as LNHDA and CDR2 as SQIVND (reference sequence). CDR3 protein: CASSELEFRSTQYF. The CDR3, as DNA: TGTGCCAGTAGTGAATTGGAGTTCCGGTCGACCCAGTACTTC.

In this sample, this clone turned up once. The chain uses TRBV5-1 and TRBJ2-7; 11 bases are shared with TRBD2. The ends lost 4 bases at V and 7 bases at J; junction bases unmatched: 7. The CDR3 length is 14 residues. CDR1 is SGHRS, CDR2 YFSETQ, per germline. The CDR3 bases are TGCGCCAGCAGCCAAGCTGGACTAGCGGGTGAGCAGTACTTC. Encoded protein: CASSQAGLAGEQYF.

This clone has a single count. The V and J genes are TRBV19 and TRBJ2-3, with TRBD1 as a possible D gene (6 bases). V lost 5 bases and J lost 1, with 16 bases in between. The germline gives CDR1 LNHDA, CDR2 SQIVND (reference sequence). The CDR3 length is 16 residues. The CDR3 nucleotides are TGTGCCAGTAGTGACAGGTCCGGCGGACGCACAGATACGCAGTATTTT. This gives the protein CASSDRSGGRTDTQYF.

The chain is built from TRBV2 and TRBJ2-5; 9 bases are a match to TRBD2. Germline V gene lookup returns CDR1 SNHLY and CDR2 FYNNEI. The CDR3 runs 16 residues. After removal of 6 bases from V and 5 bases from J, the junction contained 13 bases not matched to a gene. CDR3 DNA sequence: TGTGCCAGCAGCCCTCCGGGACTAGCCTTTGGGGAGACCCAGTACTTC. This translates into CASSPPGLAFGETQYF. The entire variable domain, with the rest obtained from reference TRBV2 and TRBJ2-5, is as follows: EPEVTQTPSHQVTQMGQEVILRCVPISNHLYFYWYRQILGQKVEFLVSFYNNEISEKSEIFDDQFSVERPDGSNFTLKIRSTKLEDSAMYFCASSPPGLAFGETQYFGPGTRLLVL.

The table lists this clone with a few counts. The chain carries TRBV5-4 and TRBJ2-7; 10 bases are a match to TRBD1. V was clipped by 8 bases and J by 5 bases; unmatched bases: 7. The CDR3 consists of 13 residues. The V gene's germline CDR1 is SGHNT and CDR2 YYREEE (reference sequence). CDR3 in amino acids: CASSRDRGNEQYF. DNA of the CDR3: TGTGCCAGTTCCCGGGACAGGGGAAACGAGCAGTACTTC.

This chain connects TRBV7-6 to TRBJ2-2; a weak D match, TRBD2 (5 bases). The CDR3 length is 15 residues. The germline V and J ends were trimmed by 3 bases and 8 bases, with 16 bases remaining between them. Germline V gene lookup returns CDR1 SGHVS and CDR2 FNYEAQ. CDR3 in DNA: TGTGCCAGCAGCTTTTGGGCCCCTGGGAGTGGGGAGCTGTTTTTT. Translated: CASSFWAPGSGELFF.

This clone was detected once. The V gene is TRBV6-5, the J gene TRBJ1-1, with 12 bases that match TRBD1. Germline V lookup: CDR1 MNHEY, CDR2 SVGAGI. Trimming cost V 6 bases and J 6 bases; bases outside gene matches: 5. This CDR3 comprises 14 residues. For the CDR3, the DNA is TGTGCCAGCAGAAGGGACAGGGGGCTCTCTGAAGCTTTCTTT. Its protein is CASRRDRGLSEAFF.

The gene calls are TRBV6-1 and TRBJ2-7; TRBD1 is a possible D gene (5 bases). Trimming removed 1 base at V and 3 bases at J, with 7 bases between. The length of the CDR3 is 13 residues. Per germline, CDR1 MNHNS and CDR2 SASEGT. This CDR3 is CASSEGTIYEQYF. CDR3 bases: TGTGCCAGCAGTGAAGGGACAATCTACGAGCAGTACTTC.

V is TRBV5-1 and J is TRBJ1-2; 8 bases fit TRBD1. The CDR3 loop spans 15 amino acids. Germline V gene lookup returns CDR1 SGHRS and CDR2 YFSETQ. Germline trimming cut 4 bases from V and 1 base from J; bases unmatched to any gene: 6. CDR3: CASSPDRGLNYGYTF. Here the CDR3 DNA reads TGCGCCAGCAGCCCCGACAGGGGCCTTAACTATGGCTACACCTTC.

This rearrangement joins TRBV5-1 to TRBJ2-4; 7 positions agree with TRBD1. The CDR3 has 14 residues. Germline V gene data show CDR1 as SGHRS and CDR2 as YFSETQ. V was clipped by 0 bases and J by 7 bases; unmatched bases: 4. CDR3: CASSLDQGVNIQYF. The CDR3 DNA reads as TGCGCCAGCAGCTTGGATCAGGGGGTCAACATTCAGTACTTC.